What follows are 2 T cell receptor beta chains derived from one specimen sequenced in a study of T-cell reconstitution after alpha-beta-depleted transplantation in children. Molecular barcoding with unique molecular identifiers was used for the TCRbeta library. TCRdb ran MiXCR on the PCR reads and lists one entry per CDR3 protein. The table lists fewer than 700,000 distinct CDR3 sequences, 10% to 15% of them singletons. The sequencing used PBMCs, mostly from graft donor cells, collected 360 days after TCRalphabeta/CD19-depleted stem cell transplant. The receptors derive from a male patient under 18 who had a stem cell transplant for acute myeloid leukemia, so the T cells may come from the graft donor.

The chain uses TRBV12-3 or TRBV12-4 and TRBJ2-2, with a possible D match to TRBD2 (6 bases). The CDR3 totals 14 residues. V was pared by 6 bases and J by 6 bases, with 14 bases between. The CDR3 reads CASRLTRSPGELFF. The CDR3 nucleotides read TGTGCCAGCAGGCTGACTAGGTCCCCCGGGGAGCTGTTTTTT.

In its sample, this clonotype was seen a few times. The V call is TRBV23-1, the J call TRBJ2-2; D is undetermined. TRBV23-1 is an ORF; its function is uncertain. The CDR3 spans 18 residues. The V end lost 1 base, the J end lost 2 bases, and 17 bases lay between the germline ends. CDR3 sequence reads: CASSQLNFSGLNTGELFF. Here the CDR3 DNA reads TGCGCCAGCAGTCAATTGAATTTCTCGGGCCTAAACACCGGGGAGCTGTTTTTT.